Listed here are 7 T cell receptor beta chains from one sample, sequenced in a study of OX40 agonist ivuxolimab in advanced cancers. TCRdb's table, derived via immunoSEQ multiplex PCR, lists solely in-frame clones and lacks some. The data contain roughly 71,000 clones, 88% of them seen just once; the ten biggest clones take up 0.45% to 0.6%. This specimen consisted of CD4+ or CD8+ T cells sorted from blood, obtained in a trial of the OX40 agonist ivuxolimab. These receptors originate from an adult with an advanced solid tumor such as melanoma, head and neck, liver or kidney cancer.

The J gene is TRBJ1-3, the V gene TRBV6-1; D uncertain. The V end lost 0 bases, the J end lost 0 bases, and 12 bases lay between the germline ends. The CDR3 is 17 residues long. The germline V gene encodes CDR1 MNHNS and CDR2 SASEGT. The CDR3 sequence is CASSEAPDTFSGNTIYF. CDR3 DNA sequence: TGTGCCAGCAGTGAAGCCCCCGACACGTTCTCTGGAAACACCATATATTTT.

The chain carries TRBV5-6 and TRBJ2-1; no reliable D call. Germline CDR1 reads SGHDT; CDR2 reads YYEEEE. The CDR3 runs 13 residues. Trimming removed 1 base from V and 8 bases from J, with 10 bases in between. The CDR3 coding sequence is TGTGCCAGCAGCTTGTATTCTCGGGATGAGCAGTTCTTC. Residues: CASSLYSRDEQFF.

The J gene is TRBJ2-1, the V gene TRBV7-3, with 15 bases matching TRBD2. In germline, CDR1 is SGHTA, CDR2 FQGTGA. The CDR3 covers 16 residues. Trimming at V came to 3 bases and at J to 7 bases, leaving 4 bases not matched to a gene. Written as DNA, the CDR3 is TGTGCCAGCAGCTTTCAAGGGACTAGCGGGGGGAATGAGCAGTTCTTC. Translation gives CASSFQGTSGGNEQFF.

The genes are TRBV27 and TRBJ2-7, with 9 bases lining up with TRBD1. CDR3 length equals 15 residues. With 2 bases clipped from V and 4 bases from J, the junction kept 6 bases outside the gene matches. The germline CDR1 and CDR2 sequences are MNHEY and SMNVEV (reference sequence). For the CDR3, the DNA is TGTGCCAGCAGTTTAGCGGGGACAGGGCCATACGAGCAGTACTTC. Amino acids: CASSLAGTGPYEQYF.

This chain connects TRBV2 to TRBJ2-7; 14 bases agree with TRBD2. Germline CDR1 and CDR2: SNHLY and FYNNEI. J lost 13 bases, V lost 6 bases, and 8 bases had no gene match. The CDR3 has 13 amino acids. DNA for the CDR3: TGTGCCAGCAGGGGGACTAGCGGGGGTAAAGACTACTTC. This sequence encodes CASRGTSGGKDYF.

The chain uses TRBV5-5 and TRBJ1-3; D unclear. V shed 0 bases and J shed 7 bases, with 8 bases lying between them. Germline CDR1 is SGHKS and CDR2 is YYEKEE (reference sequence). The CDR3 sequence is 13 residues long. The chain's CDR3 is CASSLALVNTIYF. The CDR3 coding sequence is TGTGCCAGCAGCTTGGCGTTGGTGAACACCATATATTTT.

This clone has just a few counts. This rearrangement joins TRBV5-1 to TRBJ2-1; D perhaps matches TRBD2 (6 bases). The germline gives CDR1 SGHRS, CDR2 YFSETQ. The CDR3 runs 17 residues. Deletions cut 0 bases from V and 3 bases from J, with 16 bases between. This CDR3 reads CASSLAPGSTNYNEQFF. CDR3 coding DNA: TGCGCCAGCAGCTTGGCCCCCGGGAGTACGAACTACAATGAGCAGTTCTTC.